The 32 T cell receptor beta chains below come from one sample, sequenced in a study of T cells after yellow fever vaccination. One entry per CDR3 protein, called by TCRdb with MiXCR from the 5' RACE reads. The sample lists under 700,000 distinct CDR3 sequences; less than 20% were seen once. Sample: PBMCs, taken 5 to 6 days after the first yellow fever vaccination. The receptors here all came from a man between 18 and 35 years old who received the YFV17D yellow fever vaccine.

The chain joins TRBV6-1 to TRBJ1-5; D gene uncertain. V lost 7 bases to trimming and J lost 0 bases, with 13 bases between them. This CDR3 region has 15 residues. Germline CDR1 is MNHNS and CDR2 is SASEGT. The CDR3 nucleotides read TGTGCCAGCAAGACGACGGTTTATAGCAATCAGCCCCAGCATTTT. It specifies CASKTTVYSNQPQHF.

V gene TRBV2 combines with J gene TRBJ2-3; the D gene is possibly TRBD1 (6 bases). The CDR3 spans 14 residues. Germline CDR1 and CDR2: SNHLY and FYNNEI. The V gene lost 7 bases and the J gene lost 4 bases, with 15 bases spanning the gap. The CDR3 DNA reads as TGTGCCAGCACAGACAGGAGGTTTTCAGATACGCAGTATTTT. As protein: CASTDRRFSDTQYF.

This clonotype came up a few times. The chain combines TRBV6-5 with TRBJ2-2, with no clear D. The CDR3 consists of 14 residues. Germline CDR1 is MNHEY and CDR2 is SVGAGI. V was trimmed by 8 bases and J by 1 base, leaving 11 bases between them. This CDR3 is CASRFLQNTGELFF. The CDR3 DNA reads TGTGCCAGCCGTTTCCTACAGAACACCGGGGAGCTGTTTTTT.

The chain combines TRBV10-3 with TRBJ2-3, with a tentative D call TRBD1 (6 bases). The V gene lost 3 bases and the J gene lost 4 bases, with 14 bases spanning the gap. Germline V CDR1 and CDR2: ENHRY, SYGVKD. CDR3 length: 15 residues. The CDR3 loop is CAISDLTGSADTQYF. Written as DNA, the CDR3 is TGTGCCATCAGTGACCTGACAGGATCGGCAGATACGCAGTATTTT.

This clonotype came up a few times. J is TRBJ2-1 and V is TRBV18, with 9 bases fitting TRBD2. Germline CDR1 KGHSH, CDR2 LQKENI. This CDR3 spans 16 amino acids. Trimming cost V 0 bases and J 7 bases; bases outside gene matches: 7. CDR3 protein: CASSPPGSGGQNEQFF. DNA of the CDR3: TGTGCCAGCTCACCACCGGGAAGCGGGGGGCAGAATGAGCAGTTCTTC.

The chain carries TRBV5-1 and TRBJ2-1; D perhaps matches TRBD2 (6 bases). This CDR3 is built from 15 residues. The V end was cut by 4 bases, the J end by 5 bases, with 16 bases between. Germline loops: CDR1 SGHRS, CDR2 YFSETQ. Here the CDR3 DNA reads TGCGCCAGCAGCCCGGGCCTAGCGTCTGACAATGAGCAGTTCTTC. Translated: CASSPGLASDNEQFF.

In this sample, this clonotype turned up a few times. The chain carries TRBV19 and TRBJ2-1; 13 bases are shared with TRBD2. After removal of 5 bases from V and 7 bases from J, the junction contained 5 bases not matched to a gene. CDR3 length: 15 amino acids. Germline V CDR1 and CDR2: LNHDA, SQIVND (reference sequence). DNA of the CDR3: TGTGCCAGTAGTCCAGGGACTAGCGGGGTAAATGAGCAGTTCTTC. It encodes CASSPGTSGVNEQFF.

The CDR3 DNA reads as TGTGCCAGCAGCTTAGCGATCGGGCGGACCAGCACAGATACGCAGTATTTT. Translated: CASSLAIGRTSTDTQYF. This chain uses TRBV7-2 with TRBJ2-3; the D is unclear. The CDR3 runs to 17 residues. The germline CDR1 and CDR2 sequences are SGHTA and FQGNSA. V was cut by 0 bases and J by 0 bases, with 13 bases left in between.

This clonotype was observed a few times. The chain employs TRBV4-1 and TRBJ2-7; no clear D. Trimming cost V 5 bases and J 1 base, with 12 bases left between them. This CDR3 has 14 residues. The germline V gene has CDR1 MGHRA and CDR2 YSYEKL. The CDR3 region is CASSNRGTSYEQYF. The CDR3 DNA reads TGCGCCAGCAGCAACCGAGGAACATCCTACGAGCAGTACTTC.

The chain carries TRBV5-1 and TRBJ1-1; D is unresolved. Germline V lookup: CDR1 SGHRS, CDR2 YFSETQ. This CDR3 contains 13 residues. Trimming took 0 bases from V and 6 from J, leaving 9 bases between them. The CDR3 DNA is TGCGCCAGCAGCTTGGAGGAGGGTTCTGAAGCTTTCTTT. The encoded protein is CASSLEEGSEAFF.

This clonotype was seen a handful of times. The chain is built from TRBV15 and TRBJ1-2; the D is unclear. CDR3 length: 15 residues. The germline V gene has CDR1 LNHNV and CDR2 YYDKDF (reference sequence). Deletions cut 1 base from V and 7 bases from J, with 16 bases between. The CDR3 sequence is CATSRAANGLGGYTF. CDR3 coding DNA: TGTGCCACCAGCAGAGCGGCGAACGGGCTCGGTGGCTACACCTTC.

V is TRBV12-5 and J is TRBJ2-2; 10 nucleotides match TRBD2. Losses at the gene ends were 2 bases for V and 7 bases for J; bases not matched to a gene: 7. The CDR3 spans 16 residues. Germline V CDR1 and CDR2: LGHNT, FRNRAP. The CDR3 DNA reads TGTGCTAGTGGTTTGCGGACTAGCGGTACTGTCGGGGAGCTGTTTTTT. It specifies CASGLRTSGTVGELFF.

The J gene is TRBJ2-7, the V gene TRBV15; the match to TRBD1 covers 9 bases. CDR3 length: 15 residues. Trimming at V came to 1 base and at J to 3 bases, leaving 4 bases not matched to a gene. Germline CDR1 LNHNV, CDR2 YYDKDF (reference sequence). The chain's CDR3 is CATSRAGQGFYEQYF. The DNA for the CDR3 is TGTGCCACCAGCAGAGCCGGACAGGGGTTCTACGAGCAGTACTTC.

Only a few counts were recorded for this clonotype. V is TRBV20-1 and J is TRBJ2-2; D unclear. Germline V gives CDR1 DFQATT, CDR2 SNEGSKA (reference sequence). Trimming cost V 0 bases and J 1 base, with 6 bases left between them. The CDR3 spans 14 residues. CDR3 nucleotides: TGCAGTGCTAGAGACCCCTGGAACACCGGGGAGCTGTTTTTT. Translated: CSARDPWNTGELFF.

This clonotype was observed a handful of times. The chain carries TRBV18 and TRBJ1-1; no definite D call. Trimming removed 0 bases from V and 1 base from J, with 9 bases in between. Germline V gene sequence: CDR1 KGHSH, CDR2 LQKENI. This CDR3 is built from 15 residues. CDR3 nucleotide sequence: TGTGCCAGCTCACCACCGTACAGCAAGAACACTGAAGCTTTCTTT. Its translation: CASSPPYSKNTEAFF.

This clonotype was seen a few times. J is TRBJ2-5 and V is TRBV7-6, with 8 bases aligning to TRBD2. The CDR3 totals 13 residues. Germline-derived CDR1 and CDR2 are SGHVS and FNYEAQ. Losses at the gene ends were 5 bases for V and 9 bases for J; bases not matched to a gene: 8. The CDR3 sequence is CASSTSGGAAQYF. For the CDR3, the DNA is TGTGCCAGCAGCACCTCCGGGGGGGCGGCCCAGTACTTC.

In its sample, this clonotype was seen a few times. The rearrangement links TRBV11-2 to TRBJ2-7; unclear D gene. CDR3 size: 12 residues. V lost 4 bases and J lost 7, with 11 bases in between. Germline lookup yields CDR1 SGHAT and CDR2 FQNNGV. The CDR3 DNA reads as TGTGCCAGCAGCTGGGCCGGGTTTGAGCAGTACGTC. It codes for CASSWAGFEQYV.

The rearrangement uses TRBV9 and TRBJ2-2, with D possibly called TRBD1 or TRBD2 (6 bases each). CDR3 size: 17 residues. Germline V gene sequence: CDR1 SGDLS, CDR2 YYNGEE. V gave up 3 bases and J gave up 5 bases, with 20 bases separating them. The CDR3, as DNA: TGTGCCAGCAGCGGAGCCGATAGAGGGGGGAGGACCGGGGAGCTGTTTTTT. It yields the protein CASSGADRGGRTGELFF.

Only a few counts were recorded for this clonotype. The V and J genes are TRBV12-3 or TRBV12-4 and TRBJ1-1, with D possibly TRBD1 on 5 matching bases. The CDR3 sequence is 15 residues long. V dropped 0 bases and J dropped 0 bases, with 8 bases sitting between them. In DNA, the CDR3 is TGTGCCAGCAGTTTAGCGGGGGTTCTGAACACTGAAGCTTTCTTT. Translated: CASSLAGVLNTEAFF.

The chain joins TRBV6-4 to TRBJ2-7; 7 nucleotides align to TRBD1. Per the germline V gene, CDR1 is MRHNA and CDR2 is SNTAGT. This CDR3 contains 17 residues. DNA of the CDR3: TGTGCCAGCAGTGACTTGGCCGAAGGACAGGCCTTCTACGAGCCGTACGTC. Encoded protein: CASSDLAEGQAFYEPYV.

The J gene is TRBJ2-4, the V gene TRBV20-1; D is perhaps TRBD1 (5 bases). V gave up 7 bases and J gave up 0 bases, with 13 bases separating them. Germline V lookup: CDR1 DFQATT, CDR2 SNEGSKA (reference sequence). CDR3 length: 14 amino acids. CDR3 coding DNA: TGCAGTGTTTCCTCAGGGAAAGCCAAAAACATTCAGTACTTC. As protein: CSVSSGKAKNIQYF.

J is TRBJ2-5 and V is TRBV9, with 9 bases matching TRBD2. The CDR3 totals 13 residues. J gave up 5 bases and V 4 bases, and 3 bases lay outside the gene matches. CDR1 is SGDLS, CDR2 YYNGEE, per germline. CDR3 nucleotides: TGTGCCAGCAGCACGACTAGCGGTGAGACCCAGTACTTC. Translated, it gives CASSTTSGETQYF.

V and J are TRBV12-3 or TRBV12-4 and TRBJ2-7; 9 bases fit TRBD2. The J segment lost 1 base and the V segment lost 3 bases, leaving 7 bases of the junction unmatched. The CDR3 extends over 16 amino acids. Here the CDR3 reads CASSFRGSGGSYEQYF. The CDR3 DNA reads as TGTGCCAGCAGTTTCAGGGGTAGCGGGGGTTCCTACGAGCAGTACTTC.

The V and J genes are TRBV12-3 or TRBV12-4 and TRBJ1-5, with D maybe TRBD1 (5 bases). This CDR3 spans 12 amino acids. Trimming removed 6 bases from V and 9 bases from J, with 12 bases in between. This CDR3 reads CASRGLGGPQHF. The DNA for the CDR3 is TGTGCCAGCAGGGGGCTTGGGGGGCCCCAGCATTTT.

V is TRBV4-3 and J is TRBJ2-3; the match to TRBD1 covers 8 bases. V trimming: 1 base; J trimming: 2 bases; junction bases outside the gene matches: 2. The V gene's germline CDR1 is LGHNA and CDR2 YSLEER. The CDR3 has 15 amino acids. The CDR3 nucleotides are TGCGCCAGCAGCCAAGGACAGGGGCACACAGATACGCAGTATTTT. Amino acids: CASSQGQGHTDTQYF.

In its sample, this clonotype was seen a few times. The rearrangement joins TRBV3-1 to TRBJ2-1; the D is unclear. This CDR3 spans 14 amino acids. CDR1 and CDR2 (germline): LGHDT, YNNKEL (reference sequence). Trimming pared 1 base from V and 0 bases from J, leaving 4 bases between. In nucleotides, the CDR3 is TGTGCCAGCAGCCAAGCACTCTCCTACAATGAGCAGTTCTTC. Amino acids: CASSQALSYNEQFF.

This clonotype has only a few counts. The chain carries TRBV19 and TRBJ2-7; 8 bases fit TRBD1. The CDR3 extends over 14 amino acids. V shed 5 bases and J 6 bases; nucleotides not matched to a gene: 9. CDR1 is LNHDA and CDR2 is SQIVND in the germline V gene (reference sequence). DNA of the CDR3: TGTGCCAGTAGTTTCACTCGGACAGGGACCGAGCAGTACTTC. Amino acid sequence: CASSFTRTGTEQYF.

The V and J genes are TRBV12-5 and TRBJ2-3, with D tentatively TRBD2 (6 bases). The CDR3 runs 15 residues. Germline V gene lookup returns CDR1 LGHNT and CDR2 FRNRAP. The V end was cut by 5 bases, the J end by 0 bases, with 12 bases between. The CDR3 DNA follows: TGTGCTAGTGGTCCGGGGACTGCTAGCACAGATACGCAGTATTTT. This gives the protein CASGPGTASTDTQYF.

The CDR3 sequence is CASGLGGGSYNEQFF. The DNA for the CDR3 is TGTGCCAGCGGGTTAGGCGGGGGATCCTACAATGAGCAGTTCTTC. V and J are TRBV6-2 or TRBV6-3 and TRBJ2-1, with 7 bases fitting TRBD2. This CDR3 region has 15 residues. Germline CDR1 MNHEY, CDR2 SVGEGT. The trim removed 8 bases at V and 1 base at J, leaving 8 bases unmatched.

The table lists this clonotype with a few counts. V and J are TRBV6-1 and TRBJ2-1; TRBD2 matches 11 bases. The CDR3 length is 16 residues. CDR1 MNHNS and CDR2 SASEGT come from the germline V gene. With V trimmed by 5 bases and J by 6 bases, 9 bases remained unmatched. This CDR3 reads CASSPPLAGGLNEQFF. CDR3 in DNA: TGTGCCAGCAGTCCCCCTCTAGCGGGGGGCCTCAATGAGCAGTTCTTC.

In the case of this clonotype: One end of the junction fails to match germline, which may point to a read error. The chain is built from TRBV20-1 and TRBJ2-3, with D perhaps TRBD2 (5 bases). This CDR3 comprises 19 residues. CDR1 and CDR2 (germline): DFQATT, SNEGSKA (reference sequence). CDR3 sequence: CCARSPTLFGGPRTDTQYF. For the CDR3, the DNA is TGCTGTGCTAGATCCCCCACCCTTTTTGGCGGGCCCCGCACAGATACGCAGTATTTT.

The genes are TRBV4-3 and TRBJ2-5; D is uncertain. Germline values: CDR1 LGHNA, CDR2 YSLEER. CDR3 size: 13 residues. With 4 bases removed from V and 9 bases from J, the gap between germline ends came to 15 bases. CDR3 in DNA: TGCGCCAGCAGCCTAGTGGACCAAGGGCCCCAGTACTTC. Amino acids: CASSLVDQGPQYF.